This T cell receptor beta chain stems from a study of blood T cell repertoires in COVID-19. In germline, CDR1 is SGDLS, CDR2 YYNGEE. CDR3 length: 15 residues. Trimming removed 0 bases from V and 3 bases from J, with 13 bases in between. Profiling relied on immunoSEQ multiplex PCR, and the TCRdb table lists in-frame clones only, not all of them. This table holds 270,000 or so clones, 80% to 95% found once. The sample taken for sequencing was PBMCs or T cells enriched from blood (not recorded which). The rearrangement joins TRBV9 to TRBJ2-7; possible D gene TRBD1, 7 bases. This TCR derives from a man between 40 and 49 years old who had been exposed to COVID-19. Here the CDR3 DNA reads TGTGCCAGCAGCGTAGATGCGGGACAGAGCTACGAGCAGTACTTC. Its protein is CASSVDAGQSYEQYF.